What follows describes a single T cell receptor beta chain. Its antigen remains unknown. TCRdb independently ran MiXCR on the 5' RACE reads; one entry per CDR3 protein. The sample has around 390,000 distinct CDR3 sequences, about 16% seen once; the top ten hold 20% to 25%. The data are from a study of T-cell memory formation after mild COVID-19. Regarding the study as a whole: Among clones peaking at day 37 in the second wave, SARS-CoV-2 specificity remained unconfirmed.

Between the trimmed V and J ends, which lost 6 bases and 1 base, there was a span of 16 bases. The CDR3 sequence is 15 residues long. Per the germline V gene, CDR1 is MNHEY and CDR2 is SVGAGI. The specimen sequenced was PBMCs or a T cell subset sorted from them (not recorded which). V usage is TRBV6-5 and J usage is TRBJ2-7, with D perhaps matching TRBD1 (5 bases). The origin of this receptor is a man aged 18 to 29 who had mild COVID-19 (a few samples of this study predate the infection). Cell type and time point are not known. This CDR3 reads CASRKGTGNSYEQYF. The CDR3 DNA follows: TGTGCCAGCAGAAAGGGAACAGGAAATTCCTACGAGCAGTACTTC.